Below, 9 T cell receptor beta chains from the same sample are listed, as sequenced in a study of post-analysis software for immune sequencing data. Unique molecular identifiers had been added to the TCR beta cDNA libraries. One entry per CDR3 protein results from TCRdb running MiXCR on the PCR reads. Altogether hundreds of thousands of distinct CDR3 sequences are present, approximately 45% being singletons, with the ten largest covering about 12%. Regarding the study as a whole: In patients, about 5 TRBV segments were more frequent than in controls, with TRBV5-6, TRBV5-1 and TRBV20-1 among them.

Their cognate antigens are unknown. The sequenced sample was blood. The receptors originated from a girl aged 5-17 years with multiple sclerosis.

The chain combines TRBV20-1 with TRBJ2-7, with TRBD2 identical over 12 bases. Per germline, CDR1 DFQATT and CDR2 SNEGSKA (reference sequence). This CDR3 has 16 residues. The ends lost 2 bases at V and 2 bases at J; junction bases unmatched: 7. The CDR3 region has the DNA TGCAGTGCTAGATCCGGAGGACTAGCGGGAACCTACGAGCAGTACTTC. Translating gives CSARSGGLAGTYEQYF.

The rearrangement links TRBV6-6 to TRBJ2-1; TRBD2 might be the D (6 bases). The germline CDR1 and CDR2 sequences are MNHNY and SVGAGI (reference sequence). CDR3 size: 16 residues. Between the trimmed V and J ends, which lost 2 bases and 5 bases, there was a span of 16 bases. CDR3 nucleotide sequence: TGTGCCAGCAGTTACGGAGGGTCCGGATACAACAATGAGCAGTTCTTC. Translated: CASSYGGSGYNNEQFF.

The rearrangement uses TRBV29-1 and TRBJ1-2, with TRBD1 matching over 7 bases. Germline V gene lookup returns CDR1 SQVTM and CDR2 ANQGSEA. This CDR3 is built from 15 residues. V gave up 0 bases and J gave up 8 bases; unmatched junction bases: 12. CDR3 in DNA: TGCAGCGTTGAAGATCGGAGGGGGCGCTGGAAGGGCTACACCTTC. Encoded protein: CSVEDRRGRWKGYTF.

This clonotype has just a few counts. CDR3 protein: CSDRLGVNEQFF. The CDR3 nucleotides are TGCAGCGACCGACTAGGTGTTAATGAGCAGTTCTTC. The chain has TRBV29-1 and TRBJ2-1, with D possibly TRBD2 on 6 matching bases. The CDR3 runs to 12 residues. Looked up from germline, CDR1 is SQVTM and CDR2 is ANQGSEA. V was pared by 7 bases and J by 7 bases, with 14 bases between.

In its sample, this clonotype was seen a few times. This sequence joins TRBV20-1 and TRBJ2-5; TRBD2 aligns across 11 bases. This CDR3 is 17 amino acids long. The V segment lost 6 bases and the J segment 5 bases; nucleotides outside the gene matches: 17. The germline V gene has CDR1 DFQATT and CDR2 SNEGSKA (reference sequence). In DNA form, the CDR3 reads TGCAGTGCAAGTCTAGCGGGAGGACTTTTCGGGGTGGAGACCCAGTACTTC. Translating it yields CSASLAGGLFGVETQYF.

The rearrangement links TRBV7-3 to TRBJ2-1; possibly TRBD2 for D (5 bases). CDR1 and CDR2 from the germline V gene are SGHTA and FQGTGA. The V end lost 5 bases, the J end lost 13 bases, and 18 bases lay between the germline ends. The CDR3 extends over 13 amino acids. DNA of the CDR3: TGTGCCAGCAGCCCGACCGGAGGTCGTTCACAGTTCTTC. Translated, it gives CASSPTGGRSQFF.

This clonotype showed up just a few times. CDR3 DNA sequence: TGTGCCAGCAGCGTAGCCCGCGGGCCCCCGGGGGACTACGAGCAGTACTTC. Encoded protein: CASSVARGPPGDYEQYF. The V and J genes are TRBV9 and TRBJ2-7; maybe TRBD2 (6 bases). CDR3 length: 17 residues. CDR1 SGDLS and CDR2 YYNGEE come from the germline V gene. Between the trimmed V and J ends, which lost 0 bases and 3 bases, there was a span of 19 bases.

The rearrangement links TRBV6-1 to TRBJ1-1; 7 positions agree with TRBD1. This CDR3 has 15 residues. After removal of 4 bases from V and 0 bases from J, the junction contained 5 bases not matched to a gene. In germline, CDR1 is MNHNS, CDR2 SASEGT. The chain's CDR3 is CASSAGTAMNTEAFF. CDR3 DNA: TGTGCCAGCAGTGCCGGGACAGCGATGAACACTGAAGCTTTCTTT.

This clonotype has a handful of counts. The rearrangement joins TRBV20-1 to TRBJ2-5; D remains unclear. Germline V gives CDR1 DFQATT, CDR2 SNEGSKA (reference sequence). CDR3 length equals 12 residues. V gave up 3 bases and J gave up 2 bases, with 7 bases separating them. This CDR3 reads CSASRAQETQYF. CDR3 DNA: TGCAGTGCTAGTCGGGCACAAGAGACCCAGTACTTC.